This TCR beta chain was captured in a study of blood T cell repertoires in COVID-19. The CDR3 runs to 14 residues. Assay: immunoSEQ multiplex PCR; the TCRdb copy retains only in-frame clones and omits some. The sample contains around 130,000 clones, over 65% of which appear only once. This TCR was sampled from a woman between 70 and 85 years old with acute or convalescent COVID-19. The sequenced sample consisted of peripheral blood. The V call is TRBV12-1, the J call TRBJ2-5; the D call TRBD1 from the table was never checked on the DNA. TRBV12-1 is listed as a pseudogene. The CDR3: CASSSPGGGETQYF. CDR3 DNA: TGTGCCAGCAGCTCCCCAGGGGGCGGGGAGACCCAGTACTTC.